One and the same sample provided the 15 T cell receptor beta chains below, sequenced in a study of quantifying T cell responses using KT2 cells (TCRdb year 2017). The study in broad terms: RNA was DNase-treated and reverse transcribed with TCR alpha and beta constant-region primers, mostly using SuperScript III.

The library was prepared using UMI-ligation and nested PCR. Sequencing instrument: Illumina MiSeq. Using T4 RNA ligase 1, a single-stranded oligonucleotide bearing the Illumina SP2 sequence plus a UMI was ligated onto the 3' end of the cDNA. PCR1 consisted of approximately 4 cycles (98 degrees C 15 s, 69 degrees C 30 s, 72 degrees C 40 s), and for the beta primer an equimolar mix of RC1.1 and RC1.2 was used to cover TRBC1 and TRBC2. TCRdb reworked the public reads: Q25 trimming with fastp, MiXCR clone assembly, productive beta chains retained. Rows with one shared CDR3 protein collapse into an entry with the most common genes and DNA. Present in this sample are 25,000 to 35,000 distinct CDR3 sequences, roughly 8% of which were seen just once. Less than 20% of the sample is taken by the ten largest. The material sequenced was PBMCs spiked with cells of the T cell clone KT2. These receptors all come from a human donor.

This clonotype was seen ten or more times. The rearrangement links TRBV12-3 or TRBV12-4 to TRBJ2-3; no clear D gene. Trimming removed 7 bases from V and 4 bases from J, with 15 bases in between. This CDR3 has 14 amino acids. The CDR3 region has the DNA TGTGCCAGCACCTATGTGGGGATAGCAGATACGCAGTATTTT. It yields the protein CASTYVGIADTQYF.

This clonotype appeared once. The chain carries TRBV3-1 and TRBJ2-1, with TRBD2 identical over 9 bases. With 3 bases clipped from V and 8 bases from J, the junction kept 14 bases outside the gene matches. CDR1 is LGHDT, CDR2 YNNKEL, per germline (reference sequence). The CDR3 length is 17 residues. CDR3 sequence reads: CASSHTSRAGGPHEQFF. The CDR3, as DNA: TGTGCCAGCAGCCACACCTCTAGGGCGGGAGGGCCACATGAGCAGTTCTTC.

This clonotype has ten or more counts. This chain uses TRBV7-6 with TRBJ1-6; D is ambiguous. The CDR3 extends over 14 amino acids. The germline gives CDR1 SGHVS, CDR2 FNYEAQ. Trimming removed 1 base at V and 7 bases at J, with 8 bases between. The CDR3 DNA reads TGTGCCAGCAGCTTAGGGCCGGGGAATTCACCCCTCCACTTT. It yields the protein CASSLGPGNSPLHF.

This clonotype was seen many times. CDR3 sequence (DNA): TGTGCCAGCAGTTTGGGGTCCCCAGGAGGTCAGCCCCAGCATTTT. Its protein is CASSLGSPGGQPQHF. The V gene is TRBV12-3 or TRBV12-4, the J gene TRBJ1-5; D call uncertain. Deletions cut 3 bases from V and 6 bases from J, with 15 bases between. This CDR3 region has 15 residues.

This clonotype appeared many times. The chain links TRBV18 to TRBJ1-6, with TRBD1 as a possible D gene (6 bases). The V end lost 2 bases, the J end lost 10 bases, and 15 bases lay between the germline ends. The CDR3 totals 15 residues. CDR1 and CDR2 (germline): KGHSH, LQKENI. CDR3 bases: TGTGCCAGCTCACCATTAGGGACAAACGAATCACCCCTCCACTTT. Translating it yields CASSPLGTNESPLHF.

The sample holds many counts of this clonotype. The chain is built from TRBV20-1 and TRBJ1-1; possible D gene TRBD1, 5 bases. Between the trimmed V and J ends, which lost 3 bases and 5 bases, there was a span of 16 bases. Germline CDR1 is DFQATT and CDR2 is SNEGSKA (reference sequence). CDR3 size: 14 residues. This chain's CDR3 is CSASSVGEETEAFF. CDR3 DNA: TGCAGTGCTAGCTCGGTGGGGGAGGAAACTGAAGCTTTCTTT.

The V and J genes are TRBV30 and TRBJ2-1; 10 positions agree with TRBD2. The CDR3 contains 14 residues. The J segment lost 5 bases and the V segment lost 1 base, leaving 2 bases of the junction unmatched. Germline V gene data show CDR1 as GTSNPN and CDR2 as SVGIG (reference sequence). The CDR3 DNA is TGTGCCTGGAGTGAAGGACTAGCGGACAATGAGCAGTTCTTC. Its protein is CAWSEGLADNEQFF.

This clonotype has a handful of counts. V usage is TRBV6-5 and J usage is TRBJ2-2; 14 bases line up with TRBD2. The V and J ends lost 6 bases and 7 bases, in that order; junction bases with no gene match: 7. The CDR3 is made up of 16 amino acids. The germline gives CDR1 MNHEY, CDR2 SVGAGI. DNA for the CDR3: TGTGCCAGCAGCCGCGGACTAGCGGGAGGACACGGGGAGCTGTTTTTT. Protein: CASSRGLAGGHGELFF.

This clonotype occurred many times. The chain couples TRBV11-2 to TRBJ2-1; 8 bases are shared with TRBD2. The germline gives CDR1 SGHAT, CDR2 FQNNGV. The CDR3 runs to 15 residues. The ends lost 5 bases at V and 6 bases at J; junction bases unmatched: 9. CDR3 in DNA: TGTGCCAGCAGCCGAACTAGCGGAGGGGGCAATGAGCAGTTCTTC. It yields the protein CASSRTSGGGNEQFF. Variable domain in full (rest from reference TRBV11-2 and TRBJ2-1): EAGVAQSPRYKIIEKRQSVAFWCNPISGHATLYWYQQILGQGPKLLIQFQNNGVVDDSQLPKDRFSAERLKGVDSTLKIQPAKLEDSAVYLCASSRTSGGGNEQFFGPGTRLTVL.

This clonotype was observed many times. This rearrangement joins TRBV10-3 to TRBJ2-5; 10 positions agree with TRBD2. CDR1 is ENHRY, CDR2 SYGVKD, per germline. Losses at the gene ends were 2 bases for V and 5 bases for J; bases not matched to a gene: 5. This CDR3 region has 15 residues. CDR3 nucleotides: TGTGCCATCAGTGAGGCCAGCGGGGGGGCGGAGACCCAGTACTTC. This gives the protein CAISEASGGAETQYF.

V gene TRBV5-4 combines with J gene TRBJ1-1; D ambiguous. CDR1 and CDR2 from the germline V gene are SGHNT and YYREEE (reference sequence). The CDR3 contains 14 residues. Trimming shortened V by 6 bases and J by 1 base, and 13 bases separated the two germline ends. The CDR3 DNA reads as TGTGCCAGCAACCTCGCATACTCGAACACTGAAGCTTTCTTT. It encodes CASNLAYSNTEAFF. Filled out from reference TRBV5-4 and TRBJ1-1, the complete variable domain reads ETGVTQSPTHLIKTRGQQVTLRCSSQSGHNTVSWYQQALGQGPQFIFQYYREEENGRGNFPPRFSGLQFPNYSSELNVNALELDDSALYLCASNLAYSNTEAFFGQGTRLTVV.

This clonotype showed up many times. CDR3 region: CASSRTGSYTEAFF. CDR3 coding DNA: TGTGCCAGCAGCCGAACGGGGTCCTACACTGAAGCTTTCTTT. J is TRBJ1-1 and V is TRBV4-2; D not resolved. Germline CDR1 is LGHNA and CDR2 is YNFKEQ. V lost 4 bases, J lost 3 bases, and 12 bases lay in between. The CDR3 loop spans 14 amino acids.

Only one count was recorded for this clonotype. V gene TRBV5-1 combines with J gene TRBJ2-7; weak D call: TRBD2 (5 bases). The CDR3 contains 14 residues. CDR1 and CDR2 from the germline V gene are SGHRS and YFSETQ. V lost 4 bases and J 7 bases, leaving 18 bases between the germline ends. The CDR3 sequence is CASSPPGSRLEQYF. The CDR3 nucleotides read TGCGCCAGCAGCCCCCCGGGGTCCCGTTTGGAGCAGTACTTC.

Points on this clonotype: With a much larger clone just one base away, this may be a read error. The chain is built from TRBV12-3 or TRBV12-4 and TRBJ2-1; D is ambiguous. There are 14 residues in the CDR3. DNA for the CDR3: TGTGACAGCAGTTTAGACGCAGGTTACAATGAGCAGTTCTTC. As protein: CDSSLDAGYNEQFF.

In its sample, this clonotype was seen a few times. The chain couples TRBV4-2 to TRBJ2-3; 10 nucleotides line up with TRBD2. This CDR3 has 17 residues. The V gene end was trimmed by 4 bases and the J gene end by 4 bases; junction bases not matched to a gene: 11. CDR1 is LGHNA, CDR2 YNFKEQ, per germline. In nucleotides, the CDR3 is TGTGCCAGCAGCCCAACTCCCGGGACTAGCGTCTCAGATACGCAGTATTTT. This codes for CASSPTPGTSVSDTQYF.